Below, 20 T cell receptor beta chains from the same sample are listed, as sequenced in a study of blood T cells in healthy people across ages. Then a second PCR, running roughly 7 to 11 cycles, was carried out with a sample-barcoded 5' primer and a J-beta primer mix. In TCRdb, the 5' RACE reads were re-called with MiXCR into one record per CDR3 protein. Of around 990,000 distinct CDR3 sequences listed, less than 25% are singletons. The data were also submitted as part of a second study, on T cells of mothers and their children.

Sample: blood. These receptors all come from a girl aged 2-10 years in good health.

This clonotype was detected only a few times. The CDR3 DNA is TGTGCCAGCAGCCATCGCGTGAGTAGCGGGAATAATGAGCAGTTCTTC. Residues: CASSHRVSSGNNEQFF. J is TRBJ2-1 and V is TRBV7-8; TRBD2 matches at 8 bases. The germline gives CDR1 SGHVS, CDR2 FQNEAQ. The V and J ends lost 5 bases and 7 bases, in that order; junction bases with no gene match: 13. The CDR3 consists of 16 residues.

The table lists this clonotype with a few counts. CDR3 sequence reads: CASYIAGGPDEQYF. The CDR3 nucleotides read TGTGCCAGCTATATAGCGGGAGGCCCAGACGAGCAGTACTTC. This rearrangement joins TRBV7-9 to TRBJ2-7, with 10 bases aligning to TRBD2. The CDR3 has 14 residues. Unmatched junction bases numbered 9, after V lost 8 bases and J lost 5 bases. Germline values: CDR1 SEHNR, CDR2 FQNEAQ (reference sequence).

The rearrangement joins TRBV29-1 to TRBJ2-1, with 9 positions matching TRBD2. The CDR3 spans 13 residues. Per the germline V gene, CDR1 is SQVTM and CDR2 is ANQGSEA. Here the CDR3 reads CSVSGSSYNEQFF. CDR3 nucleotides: TGCAGTGTTAGCGGGAGCTCCTACAATGAGCAGTTCTTC.

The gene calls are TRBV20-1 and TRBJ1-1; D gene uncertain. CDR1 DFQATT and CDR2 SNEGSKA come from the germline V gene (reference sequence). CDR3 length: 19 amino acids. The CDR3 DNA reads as TGCAGACCGAGTAACAACATTTATTTAGAATCCCCCTTAGGCACTGAAGCTTTCTTT. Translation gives CRPSNNIYLESPLGTEAFF.

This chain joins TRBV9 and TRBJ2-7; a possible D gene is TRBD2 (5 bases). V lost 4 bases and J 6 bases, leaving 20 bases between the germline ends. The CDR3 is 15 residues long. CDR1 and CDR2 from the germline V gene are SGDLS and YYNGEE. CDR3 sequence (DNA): TGTGCCAGCAGCAGGTGGCTGTCGGGGTTATCCGAGCAGTACTTC. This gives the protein CASSRWLSGLSEQYF.

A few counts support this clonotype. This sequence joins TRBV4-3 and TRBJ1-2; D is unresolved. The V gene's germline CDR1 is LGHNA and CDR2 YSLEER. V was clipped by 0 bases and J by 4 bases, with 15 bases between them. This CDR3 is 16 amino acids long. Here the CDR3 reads CASSQDLDEGLYGYTF. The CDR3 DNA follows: TGCGCCAGCAGCCAAGATTTGGACGAAGGCCTCTATGGCTACACCTTC.

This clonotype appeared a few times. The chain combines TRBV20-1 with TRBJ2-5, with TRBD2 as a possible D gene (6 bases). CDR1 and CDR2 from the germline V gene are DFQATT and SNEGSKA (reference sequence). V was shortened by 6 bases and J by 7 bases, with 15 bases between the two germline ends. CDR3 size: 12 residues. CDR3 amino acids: CSANTGGVTQYF. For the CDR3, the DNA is TGCAGTGCCAATACAGGAGGGGTGACCCAGTACTTC.

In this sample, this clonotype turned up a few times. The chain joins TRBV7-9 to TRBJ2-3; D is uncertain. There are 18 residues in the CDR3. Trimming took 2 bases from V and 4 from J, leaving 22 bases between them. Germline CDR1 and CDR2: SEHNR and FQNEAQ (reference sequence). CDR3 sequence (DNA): TGTGCCAGCAGCTTAACTATCTTGGTAGCTCTGAGCGCAGATACGCAGTATTTT. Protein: CASSLTILVALSADTQYF.

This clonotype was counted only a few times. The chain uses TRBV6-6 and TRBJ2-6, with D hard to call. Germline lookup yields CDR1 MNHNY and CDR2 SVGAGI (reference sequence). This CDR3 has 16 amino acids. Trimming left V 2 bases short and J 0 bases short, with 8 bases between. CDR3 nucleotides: TGTGCCAGCAGTTACAGTCCCAGCTCTGGGGCCAACGTCCTGACTTTC. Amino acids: CASSYSPSSGANVLTF.

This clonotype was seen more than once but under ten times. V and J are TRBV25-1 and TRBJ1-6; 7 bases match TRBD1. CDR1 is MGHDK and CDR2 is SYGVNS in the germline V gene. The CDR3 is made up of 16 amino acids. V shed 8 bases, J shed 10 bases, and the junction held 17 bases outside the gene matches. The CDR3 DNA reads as TGTGCCAGCCAAAGGGGGCGGCTTAACCTAGGGTCACCCCTCCACTTT. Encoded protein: CASQRGRLNLGSPLHF.

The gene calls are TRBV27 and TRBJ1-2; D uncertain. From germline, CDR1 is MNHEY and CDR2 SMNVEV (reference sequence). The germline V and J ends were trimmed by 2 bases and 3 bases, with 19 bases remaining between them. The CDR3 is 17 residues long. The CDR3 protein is CASSLRVTARTHYGYTF. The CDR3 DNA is TGTGCCAGCAGTTTACGAGTAACAGCCCGAACTCACTATGGCTACACCTTC.

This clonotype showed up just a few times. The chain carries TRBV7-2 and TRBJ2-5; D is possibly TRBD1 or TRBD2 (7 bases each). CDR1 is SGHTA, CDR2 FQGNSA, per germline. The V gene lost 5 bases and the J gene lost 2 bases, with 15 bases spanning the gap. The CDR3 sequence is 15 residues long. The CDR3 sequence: CASSPGGVRQETQYF. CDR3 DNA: TGTGCCAGCAGCCCAGGGGGGGTTCGGCAAGAGACCCAGTACTTC. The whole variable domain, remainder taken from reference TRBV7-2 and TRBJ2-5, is GAGVSQSPSNKVTEKGKDVELRCDPISGHTALYWYRQSLGQGLEFLIYFQGNSAPDKSGLPSDRFSAERTGGSVSTLTIQRTQQEDSAVYLCASSPGGVRQETQYFGPGTRLLVL.

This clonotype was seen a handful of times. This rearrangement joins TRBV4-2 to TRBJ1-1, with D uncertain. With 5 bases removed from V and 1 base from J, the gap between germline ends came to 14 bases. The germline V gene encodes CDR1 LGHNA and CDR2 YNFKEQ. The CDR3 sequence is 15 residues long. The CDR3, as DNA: TGTGCCAGCAGCGCTTGGACGGCAGCGAACACTGAAGCTTTCTTT. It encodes CASSAWTAANTEAFF.

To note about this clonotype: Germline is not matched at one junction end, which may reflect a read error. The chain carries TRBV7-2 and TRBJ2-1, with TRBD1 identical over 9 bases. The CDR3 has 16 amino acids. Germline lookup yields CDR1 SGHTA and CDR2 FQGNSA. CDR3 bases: TGTGCCGGCAGCTTAGGGACAGGGCGGACCTACAATGAGCAGTTCTTC. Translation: CAGSLGTGRTYNEQFF.

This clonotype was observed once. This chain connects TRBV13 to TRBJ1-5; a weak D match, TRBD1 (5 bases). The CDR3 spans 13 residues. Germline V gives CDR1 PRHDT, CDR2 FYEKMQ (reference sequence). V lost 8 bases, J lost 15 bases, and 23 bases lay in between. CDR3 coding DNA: TGTGCCAGCCGACAATCCGGAGGGGATCAGGTGCATTTT. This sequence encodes CASRQSGGDQVHF.

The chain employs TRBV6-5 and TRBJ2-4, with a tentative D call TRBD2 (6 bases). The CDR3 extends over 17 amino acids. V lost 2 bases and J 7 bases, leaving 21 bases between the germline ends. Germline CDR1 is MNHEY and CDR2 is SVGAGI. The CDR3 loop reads CASSYTMGLALRNIQYF. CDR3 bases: TGTGCCAGCAGTTACACCATGGGACTCGCCTTAAGGAACATTCAGTACTTC.

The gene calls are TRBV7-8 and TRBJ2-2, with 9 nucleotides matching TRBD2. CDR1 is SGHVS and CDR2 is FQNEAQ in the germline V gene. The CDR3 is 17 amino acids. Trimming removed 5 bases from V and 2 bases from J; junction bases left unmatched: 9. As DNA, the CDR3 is TGTGCCAGCAGCCGTCCCGGACTAGCGAGAAACACCGGGGAGCTGTTTTTT. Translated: CASSRPGLARNTGELFF.

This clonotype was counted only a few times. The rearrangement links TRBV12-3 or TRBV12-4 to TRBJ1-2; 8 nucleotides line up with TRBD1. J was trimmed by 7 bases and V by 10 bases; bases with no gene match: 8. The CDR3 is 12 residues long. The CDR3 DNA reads TGTGCCACCCTCCAGGGGGCTAGTGGCTACACCTTC. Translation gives CATLQGASGYTF.

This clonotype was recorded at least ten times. CDR3 DNA sequence: TGTGCCAGCAGCAACCCCGACGGGGGGGTTCGCAATGAGCAGTTCTTC. Encoded protein: CASSNPDGGVRNEQFF. The chain links TRBV21-1 to TRBJ2-1; the DNA was not compared with TRBD1, the D call given in the table. TRBV21-1 is deemed a pseudogene. This CDR3 region has 16 residues.

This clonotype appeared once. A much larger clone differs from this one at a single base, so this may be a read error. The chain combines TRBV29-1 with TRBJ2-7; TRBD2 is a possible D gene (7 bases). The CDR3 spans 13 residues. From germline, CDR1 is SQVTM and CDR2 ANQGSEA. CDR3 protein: CSVGASGSCEQYF. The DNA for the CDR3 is TGCAGCGTGGGGGCTAGCGGCTCCTGCGAGCAGTACTTC.